The present entry profiles one T cell receptor (beta chain) with its context. This sample is drawn from a study of blood T cell repertoires in COVID-19. Libraries were prepared by immunoSEQ multiplex PCR; TCRdb keeps only in-frame clonotypes and omits some of them. The table has about 230,000 clones, 81% seen once. The sample comprised peripheral blood. This sequence was found in a woman aged 80 or over with acute or convalescent COVID-19.

CDR3 in DNA: TGCGCCAGCAGCTTGGGGGTGAACGCCGGGGTTCTAGACAATGAGCAGTTCTTC. This gives the protein CASSLGVNAGVLDNEQFF. V usage is TRBV5-1 and J usage is TRBJ2-1, with D maybe TRBD2 (5 bases). The CDR3 is 18 amino acids. Per germline, CDR1 SGHRS and CDR2 YFSETQ. Trimming left V 0 bases short and J 5 bases short, with 21 bases between.